This T cell receptor beta chain was found in a study of spatial heterogeneity in lung cancer. Whole-study results and caveats: Detection of ubiquitous tumor TCRs in blood was higher at resection than follow-up.

MiXCR, applied by TCRdb to the 5' RACE reads, yields one record per CDR3 protein. The table lists 20,000 to 25,000 distinct CDR3 sequences, 4.6% of them singletons. The time point was: sample taken at primary tumor resection. No cells were sorted before sequencing. The whole RNA sequenced was extracted from tumor, nontumor lung or frozen PBMC. Only a few counts were recorded for this clonotype. The target antigen is unknown. A much larger clone lies one base from this, so it may be a read error. The input for sequencing was PBMCs, taken at surgery. The origin of this receptor is a male donor with early-stage non-small cell lung cancer.

CDR3 residues: CAGSLVSGVGTDTQYF. Here the CDR3 DNA reads TGTGCCGGCAGCTTAGTCTCGGGGGTGGGCACAGATACGCAGTATTTT. The chain uses TRBV7-2 and TRBJ2-3, with D maybe TRBD2 (6 bases). The germline gives CDR1 SGHTA, CDR2 FQGNSA. This CDR3 is built from 16 residues.